Reported below is one TCR beta chain. Method: immunoSEQ multiplex PCR; TCRdb's copy keeps in-frame clones and lacks some. The sample has about 260,000 clones; 87% are singletons. The data originate from a study of blood T cell repertoires in COVID-19. Turning to the study itself: Researchers got acute and convalescent COVID-19 samples from the United States, Italy and Spain.

Germline V CDR1 and CDR2: MNHEY, SMNVEV (reference sequence). Trimming shortened V by 2 bases and J by 5 bases, and 13 bases separated the two germline ends. The CDR3 sequence is 14 residues long. The V and J genes are TRBV27 and TRBJ2-7; maybe TRBD1 (5 bases). The material sequenced was peripheral blood. The receptor comes from a middle-aged woman who had recovered from COVID-19. DNA of the CDR3: TGTGCCAGCAGTTTAGTTGGGGCGCCCCACGAGCAGTACTTC. It codes for CASSLVGAPHEQYF.